This TCR beta chain was recovered during a study of shared clonotypes between healthy human individuals. Some clones are missing from TCRdb's copy, which holds only in-frame ones; the method was immunoSEQ multiplex PCR. The sample has some 200,000 clones, 66% seen once. Per germline, CDR1 SGHDT and CDR2 YYEEEE. This CDR3 has 15 residues. Unmatched junction bases numbered 6, after V lost 0 bases and J lost 7 bases. The specimen sequenced was memory CD4+ T cells sorted from blood. Subset meaning: CD45RA-negative fraction. The rearrangement uses TRBV5-6 and TRBJ1-1, with TRBD1 matching over 10 bases. The source is a man aged 25 to 45 in good health. The CDR3 DNA reads TGTGCCAGCAGCTTGGTCCCGGGACAGGGGAGTGAAGCTTTCTTT. This encodes CASSLVPGQGSEAFF. Full variable domain (remainder filled in from reference TRBV5-6 and TRBJ1-1): DAGVTQSPTHLIKTRGQQVTLRCSPKSGHDTVSWYQQALGQGPQFIFQYYEEEERQRGNFPDRFSGHQFPNYSSELNVNALLLGDSALYLCASSLVPGQGSEAFFGQGTRLTVV.